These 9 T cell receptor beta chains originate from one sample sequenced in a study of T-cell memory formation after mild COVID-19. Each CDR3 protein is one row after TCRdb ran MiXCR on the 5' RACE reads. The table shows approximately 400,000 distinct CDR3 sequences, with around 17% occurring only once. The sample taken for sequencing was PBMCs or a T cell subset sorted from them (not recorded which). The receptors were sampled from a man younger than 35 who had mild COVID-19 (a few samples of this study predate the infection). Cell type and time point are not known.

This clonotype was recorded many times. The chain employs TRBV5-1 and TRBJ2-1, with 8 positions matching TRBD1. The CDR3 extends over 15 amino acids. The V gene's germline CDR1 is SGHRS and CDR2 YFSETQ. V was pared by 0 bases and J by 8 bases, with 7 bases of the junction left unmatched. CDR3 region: CASSLGQGPGDEQFF. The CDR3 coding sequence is TGCGCCAGCAGCTTGGGACAGGGGCCAGGGGATGAGCAGTTCTTC. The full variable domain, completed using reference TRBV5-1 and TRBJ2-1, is KAGVTQTPRYLIKTRGQQVTLSCSPISGHRSVSWYQQTPGQGLQFLFEYFSETQRNKGNFPGRFSGRQFSNSRSEMNVSTLELGDSALYLCASSLGQGPGDEQFFGPGTRLTVL.

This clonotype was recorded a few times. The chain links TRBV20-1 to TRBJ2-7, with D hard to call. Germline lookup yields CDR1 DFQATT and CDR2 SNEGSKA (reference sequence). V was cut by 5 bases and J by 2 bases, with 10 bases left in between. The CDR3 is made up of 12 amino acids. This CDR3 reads CSAGKDPYEQYF. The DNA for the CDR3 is TGCAGTGCTGGGAAGGACCCCTACGAGCAGTACTTC.

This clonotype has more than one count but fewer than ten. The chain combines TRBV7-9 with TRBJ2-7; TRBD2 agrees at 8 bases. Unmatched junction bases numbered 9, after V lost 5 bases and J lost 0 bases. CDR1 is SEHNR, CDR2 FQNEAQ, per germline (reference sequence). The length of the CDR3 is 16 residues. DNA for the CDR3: TGTGCCAGCAGCGCTCGTACTAGCGGCGGCTCCTACGAGCAGTACTTC. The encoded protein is CASSARTSGGSYEQYF. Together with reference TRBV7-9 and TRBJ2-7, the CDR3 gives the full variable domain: DTGVSQNPRHKITKRGQNVTFRCDPISEHNRLYWYRQTLGQGPEFLTYFQNEAQLEKSRLLSDRFSAERPKGSFSTLEIQRTEQGDSAMYLCASSARTSGGSYEQYFGPGTRLTVT.

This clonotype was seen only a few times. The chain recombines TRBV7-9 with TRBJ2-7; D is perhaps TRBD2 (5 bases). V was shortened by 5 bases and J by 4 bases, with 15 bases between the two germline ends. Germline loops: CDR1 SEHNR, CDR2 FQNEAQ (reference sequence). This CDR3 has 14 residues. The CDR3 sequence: CASSRGSSLYEQYF. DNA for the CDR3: TGTGCCAGCAGCCGAGGGTCGTCTCTGTACGAGCAGTACTTC.

CDR3 DNA: TGTGCCAGCAGTTCGAGAGGGACCTACGAGCAGTACGTC. The encoded protein is CASSSRGTYEQYV. The chain links TRBV6-2 or TRBV6-3 to TRBJ2-7; TRBD2 might be the D (5 bases). The CDR3 has 13 residues. Deletions cut 4 bases from V and 2 bases from J, with 9 bases between. Germline lookup yields CDR1 MNHEY and CDR2 SVGEGT.

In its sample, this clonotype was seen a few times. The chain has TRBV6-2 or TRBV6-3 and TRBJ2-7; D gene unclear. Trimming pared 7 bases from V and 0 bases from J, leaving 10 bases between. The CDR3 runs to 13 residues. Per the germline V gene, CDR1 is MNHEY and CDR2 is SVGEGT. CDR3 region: CASKRASSYEQYV. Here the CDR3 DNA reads TGTGCCAGCAAACGGGCGAGCTCCTACGAGCAGTACGTC.

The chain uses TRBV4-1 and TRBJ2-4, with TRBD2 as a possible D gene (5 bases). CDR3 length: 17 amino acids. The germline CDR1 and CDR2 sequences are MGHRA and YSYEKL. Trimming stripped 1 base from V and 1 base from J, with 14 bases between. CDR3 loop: CASSQGRTTGAKNIQYF. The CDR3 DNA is TGCGCCAGCAGCCAAGGTCGGACCACGGGGGCCAAAAACATTCAGTACTTC.

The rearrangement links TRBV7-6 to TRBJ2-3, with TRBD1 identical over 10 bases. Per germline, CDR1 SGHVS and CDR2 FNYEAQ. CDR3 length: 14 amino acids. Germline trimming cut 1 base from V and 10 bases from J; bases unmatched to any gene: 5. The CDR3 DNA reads TGTGCCAGCAGCTTAGAGGACAGGGGGATTGCGCAGTATTTT. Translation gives CASSLEDRGIAQYF.

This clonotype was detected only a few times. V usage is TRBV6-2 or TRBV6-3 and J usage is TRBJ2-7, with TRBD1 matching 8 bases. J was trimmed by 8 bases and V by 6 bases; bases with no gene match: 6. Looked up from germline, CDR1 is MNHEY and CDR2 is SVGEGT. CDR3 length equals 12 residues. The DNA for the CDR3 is TGTGCCAGCAGCGAACAGGGGGATCAGCAGTACGTC. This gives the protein CASSEQGDQQYV.